Shown below are 10 T cell receptor beta chains from a single sample sequenced in a study of T cells in Graves' hyperthyroidism and ophthalmopathy. Amplified regions were TCR beta CDR3 sequences from RNA transcripts. First-round RT-PCR targeting the TCR CDR3 was performed with the HTBI primer set. Each CDR3 protein is one row after TCRdb ran MiXCR on the multiplex PCR reads. This table has around 610,000 distinct CDR3 sequences, roughly 14% appearing once. Sample: blood. The receptors were sampled from a woman aged 40 to 50 with Graves' ophthalmopathy.

The table lists this clonotype with a few counts. The chain links TRBV29-1 to TRBJ2-7, with D hard to call. With 1 base removed from V and 3 bases from J, the gap between germline ends came to 19 bases. The CDR3 is 16 residues long. Per germline, CDR1 SQVTM and CDR2 ANQGSEA. The CDR3, as DNA: TGCAGCGTTGAAGTTCCGATAGGTGGTAGACACTACGAGCAGTACTTC. Its protein product is CSVEVPIGGRHYEQYF.

This clonotype was detected ten times or more. The DNA for the CDR3 is TGTGCCAGCAGTTATGACTCGGAAAACCCCGTGGCCTACGAGCAGTACTTC. This translates into CASSYDSENPVAYEQYF. The chain combines TRBV6-2 or TRBV6-3 with TRBJ2-7; unclear D gene. Germline V CDR1 and CDR2: MNHEY, SVGEGT. Trimming took 3 bases from V and 2 from J, leaving 20 bases between them. This CDR3 is 17 amino acids long.

In its sample, this clonotype was seen many times. This chain uses TRBV28 with TRBJ1-1, with 7 bases aligning to TRBD1. Per the germline V gene, CDR1 is MDHEN and CDR2 is SYDVKM. Trimming cost V 4 bases and J 1 base; bases outside gene matches: 6. The CDR3 extends over 15 amino acids. CDR3 nucleotides: TGTGCCAGCAGTTCCCACAGGGGTGCGAACACTGAAGCTTTCTTT. Protein sequence: CASSSHRGANTEAFF.

This clonotype showed up just once. A junction end diverges from the germline sequence, so it may reflect a read error. V and J are TRBV6-1 and TRBJ2-5; tentative D call: TRBD1 (5 bases). CDR3 length: 13 residues. Germline loops: CDR1 MNHNS, CDR2 SASEGT. Here the CDR3 reads CASGEGAGWTQYF. DNA for the CDR3: TGTGCCAGCGGTGAAGGGGCTGGTTGGACCCAGTACTTC.

This rearrangement joins TRBV28 to TRBJ2-7, with D unclear. V lost 6 bases, J lost 0 bases, and 12 bases lay in between. Germline V gene sequence: CDR1 MDHEN, CDR2 SYDVKM. The CDR3 length is 14 residues. The CDR3 protein is CASSPDASSYEQYF. The DNA of the CDR3 is TGTGCCAGCAGCCCCGACGCGAGCTCCTACGAGCAGTACTTC. The full variable domain, in which reference TRBV28 and TRBJ2-7 provide the parts outside the CDR3, is DVKVTQSSRYLVKRTGEKVFLECVQDMDHENMFWYRQDPGLGLRLIYFSYDVKMKEKGDIPEGYSVSREKKERFSLILESASTNQTSMYLCASSPDASSYEQYFGPGTRLTVT.

There are many counts of this clonotype. The gene calls are TRBV9 and TRBJ2-5; 10 bases are shared with TRBD2. The junction had 10 bases not matched to a gene; V was cut back by 0 bases and J by 2 bases. This CDR3 has 18 residues. Per germline, CDR1 SGDLS and CDR2 YYNGEE. In nucleotides, the CDR3 is TGTGCCAGCAGCGTAGCCCTAGCGGGAGCCCCAGGACAAGAGACCCAGTACTTC. This gives the protein CASSVALAGAPGQETQYF.

This clonotype appeared many times. The chain employs TRBV2 and TRBJ2-2; D gene unclear. V shed 7 bases and J shed 2 bases, with 17 bases lying between them. The CDR3 is made up of 16 amino acids. Germline-derived CDR1 and CDR2 are SNHLY and FYNNEI. CDR3 coding DNA: TGTGCCAGCATCCGTTCGGAGTATACAAACACCGGGGAGCTGTTTTTT. Translating gives CASIRSEYTNTGELFF.

This clonotype was counted a few times. V usage is TRBV12-3 or TRBV12-4 and J usage is TRBJ2-5, with TRBD1 matching over 10 bases. The CDR3 extends over 15 amino acids. V was clipped by 1 base and J by 4 bases; unmatched bases: 3. The CDR3, as DNA: TGTGCCAGCAGTTTAGAGGGGACAGGGGTAGAGACCCAGTACTTC. Its protein product is CASSLEGTGVETQYF.

This clonotype has more than one count but fewer than ten. The chain couples TRBV6-1 to TRBJ2-7; possible D gene TRBD2, 6 bases. Trimming shortened V by 8 bases and J by 5 bases, and 13 bases separated the two germline ends. Looked up from germline, CDR1 is MNHNS and CDR2 is SASEGT. CDR3 length equals 12 residues. The DNA for the CDR3 is TGTGCCAGCCGGGACGGCGGGAACGAGCAGTACTTC. Amino acids: CASRDGGNEQYF.

Many counts were recorded for this clonotype. V gene TRBV12-3 or TRBV12-4 combines with J gene TRBJ1-5; D perhaps matches TRBD1 (5 bases). Trimming pared 8 bases from V and 6 bases from J, leaving 14 bases between. This CDR3 has 13 amino acids. The CDR3 region has the DNA TGTGCCAGCGCCCCGGGGGGTGGTCAGCCCCAGCATTTT. It encodes CASAPGGGQPQHF.